The 22 T cell receptor beta chains below all came from one sample that was sequenced in a study of Tregs in tolerant kidney transplant recipients. Clones were sequenced by immunoSEQ multiplex PCR, and TCRdb holds only the in-frame ones, with some missing. Here the sample table reports 20,000 to 30,000 clones. The nonmyeloablative bone marrow transplants came from related graft donors, with transient mixed chimerism. Source: CD4+ T cells from blood (PBMCs), taken 6 months after the transplant. All receptors derive from a human patient who received a combined kidney and bone marrow transplant. A subset of T cells may come from the graft donor.

For this clone: The observed sequence ends 3 residues before the CDR3 terminus, with the missing tail filled in from the germline J gene. This rearrangement joins TRBV5-1 to TRBJ2-1; 10 positions match TRBD2. This CDR3 is 15 amino acids long. J was trimmed by 3 bases and V by 2 bases; bases with no gene match: 2. In germline, CDR1 is SGHRS, CDR2 YFSETQ. The CDR3 loop is CASSFGTSVYNEQFF. The covered CDR3 bases are TGCGCCAGCAGCTTTGGGACTAGCGTCTACAATGAG.

Comment on this clone: The sequenced fragment ends 3 residues before the CDR3 boundary, so the rest is inferred from the germline J gene. This sequence joins TRBV19 and TRBJ2-1; tentatively, D is TRBD2 (6 bases). The CDR3 consists of 13 residues. V was cut by 4 bases and J by 6 bases, with 10 bases left in between. Germline values: CDR1 LNHDA, CDR2 SQIVND (reference sequence). CDR3 DNA (partial): TGTGCCAGTAGTAGCGGGGTGAGCAATGAG. Encoded protein: CASSSGVSNE. The entire CDR3 is CASSSGVSNEQFF.

As regards this clone: With the read ending 3 residues before the CDR3 end, the germline J gene is used to fill in that end. V gene TRBV6-2 or TRBV6-3 combines with J gene TRBJ1-2; 8 nucleotides match TRBD1. With 6 bases clipped from V and 0 bases from J, the junction kept 3 bases outside the gene matches. Germline CDR1 is MNHEY and CDR2 is SVGEGT. This CDR3 is 14 amino acids long. Partial CDR3 DNA: TGTGCCAGCAGGACAGGGGTCACTAACTATGGC. It translates to CASRTGVTNYG. The full CDR3 is CASRTGVTNYGYTF.

Turning to this clone: Read coverage stops 3 residues before the CDR3 terminus; the germline J gene supplies the remainder. This chain uses TRBV20-1 with TRBJ1-2; D unresolved. This CDR3 has 13 residues. Trimming removed 7 bases at V and 4 bases at J, with 16 bases between. CDR1 and CDR2 (germline): DFQATT, SNEGSKA (reference sequence). CDR3 protein: CSVFRVRSYGYTF. The part of the CDR3 DNA that was read is TGCAGTGTATTTAGGGTTCGGAGCTATGGC.

To note about this clone: The read comes to an end 3 residues before the CDR3 does, leaving the germline J gene to fill in the end. The chain joins TRBV7-6 to TRBJ2-7; 9 bases align to TRBD2. Unmatched junction bases numbered 5, after V lost 4 bases and J lost 1 base. CDR3 length: 15 residues. The germline CDR1 and CDR2 sequences are SGHVS and FNYEAQ. The CDR3 DNA, read in part, is TGTGCCAGCAGCTGGGGAACTAGCGGGTCCTACGAG. Protein: CASSWGTSGSYE. In full, the CDR3 is CASSWGTSGSYEQYF.

Its frequency marks this clone as medium-sized. The DNA ends 3 residues before the CDR3 does, and the rest of the CDR3 is filled in from the germline J gene. The chain couples TRBV7-8 to TRBJ2-3; 7 positions agree with TRBD2. Germline V gives CDR1 SGHVS, CDR2 FQNEAQ. With 3 bases clipped from V and 2 bases from J, the junction kept 5 bases outside the gene matches. The CDR3 is 15 amino acids. CDR3 sequence reads: CASSFSGGYTDTQYF. The CDR3 bases that were read are TGTGCCAGCAGCTTCTCGGGGGGATACACAGATACG.

Comment on this clone: The read stops 3 residues short of the end of the CDR3; the missing end is completed from the germline J gene. This rearrangement joins TRBV7-2 to TRBJ1-6; TRBD1 matches at 8 bases. The CDR3 is 15 amino acids. With 5 bases clipped from V and 6 bases from J, the junction kept 6 bases outside the gene matches. The germline V gene has CDR1 SGHTA and CDR2 FQGNSA. The covered CDR3 bases are TGTGCCAGCAGCCCGAGGACAGGGTTTAATTCACCC. Protein product: CASSPRTGFNSP. In full, the CDR3 is CASSPRTGFNSPLHF.

On this clone: The read ends 3 residues early relative to the CDR3; the germline J gene fills the gap. The chain has TRBV13 and TRBJ2-4, with TRBD2 matching over 8 bases. The V gene's germline CDR1 is PRHDT and CDR2 FYEKMQ (reference sequence). J lost 7 bases, V lost 5 bases, and 7 bases had no gene match. The CDR3 runs 14 residues. The sequenced part of the CDR3 DNA is TGTGCCAGCAGCCTCGGACTAGCAAGGAACATT. Translation gives CASSLGLARNI. The CDR3 as a whole reads CASSLGLARNIQYF.

Details on this clone: The CDR3 end is not reached by the read, which stops 3 residues before it; the germline J gene fills it in. The rearrangement links TRBV5-1 to TRBJ2-1; no firm D call. Germline loops: CDR1 SGHRS, CDR2 YFSETQ. The ends were cut back, 4 bases at V and 9 bases at J, with 11 bases in the middle. CDR3 length: 12 amino acids. The part of the CDR3 DNA that was read is TGCGCCAGCAGCATACCCCGGTTTGAG. Amino acid sequence: CASSIPRFE. The whole CDR3 sequence reads CASSIPRFEQFF.

Turning to this clone: The read falls 3 residues short of the CDR3 end, and the missing part is taken from the germline J gene. J is TRBJ2-1 and V is TRBV5-4; 8 bases align to TRBD2. The CDR3 is made up of 15 amino acids. V was clipped by 5 bases and J by 0 bases; unmatched bases: 4. The germline CDR1 and CDR2 sequences are SGHNT and YYREEE (reference sequence). CDR3 bases read: TGTGCCAGCAGGTCCGGGACTAGCTCCTACAATGAG. Protein product: CASRSGTSSYNE. The entire CDR3 reads CASRSGTSSYNEQFF. Full variable domain (remainder filled in from reference TRBV5-4 and TRBJ2-1): ETGVTQSPTHLIKTRGQQVTLRCSSQSGHNTVSWYQQALGQGPQFIFQYYREEENGRGNFPPRFSGLQFPNYSSELNVNALELDDSALYLCASRSGTSSYNEQFFGPGTRLTVL.

Comment on this clone: The observed sequence ends 3 residues before the CDR3 terminus, with the missing tail filled in from the germline J gene. The chain links TRBV5-5 to TRBJ1-2, with TRBD1 identical over 11 bases. This CDR3 is 15 amino acids long. The V and J ends lost 2 bases and 4 bases, in that order; junction bases with no gene match: 4. Germline values: CDR1 SGHKS, CDR2 YYEKEE (reference sequence). The chain's CDR3 is CASSFGDRGAYGYTF. The covered CDR3 bases are TGTGCCAGCAGCTTCGGGGACAGGGGGGCCTATGGC. The entire variable domain, with the rest obtained from reference TRBV5-5 and TRBJ1-2, is as follows: DAGVTQSPTHLIKTRGQQVTLRCSPISGHKSVSWYQQVLGQGPQFIFQYYEKEERGRGNFPDRFSARQFPNYSSELNVNALLLGDSALYLCASSFGDRGAYGYTFGSGTRLTVV.

To note about this clone: The read ends 3 residues before the CDR3 terminus; that terminus is restored from the germline J gene. The V and J genes are TRBV29-1 and TRBJ1-1; 7 bases align to TRBD1. This CDR3 has 14 residues. CDR1 is SQVTM and CDR2 is ANQGSEA in the germline V gene. V gave up 5 bases and J gave up 1 base; unmatched junction bases: 7. The CDR3 spells CSVSNRGTNTEAFF. The CDR3 bases that were read are TGCAGCGTTAGTAACAGGGGAACGAACACTGAA. The full variable domain, its missing parts supplied by reference TRBV29-1 and TRBJ1-1, is SAVISQKPSRDICQRGTSLTIQCQVDSQVTMMFWYRQQPGQSLTLIATANQGSEATYESGFVIDKFPISRPNLTFSTLTVSNMSPEDSSIYLCSVSNRGTNTEAFFGQGTRLTVV.

With regard to this clone: The sequence runs out 3 residues before the end of the CDR3; the remainder is reconstructed from the germline J gene. This chain joins TRBV18 and TRBJ1-2; maybe TRBD1 (6 bases). Per germline, CDR1 KGHSH and CDR2 LQKENI. The CDR3 runs 13 residues. Trimming took 6 bases from V and 4 from J, leaving 12 bases between them. The CDR3 loop reads CASSETGTYGYTF. CDR3 DNA (partial): TGTGCCAGCTCCGAGACAGGAACCTATGGC.

Note on this clone: The missing CDR3 end, 3 residues past where the read stops, is filled in from the germline J gene. The V gene is TRBV11-3, the J gene TRBJ2-3; D remains unclear. From germline, CDR1 is SGHNT and CDR2 YENEEA. V was cut by 1 base and J by 2 bases, with 10 bases left in between. The CDR3 extends over 15 amino acids. The DNA read from the CDR3 is TGTGCCAGCAGCTTAGGCGAAGAACCCACAGATACG. This encodes CASSLGEEPTDT. The entire CDR3 reads CASSLGEEPTDTQYF.

A word on this clone: The read halts 3 residues ahead of the CDR3 end, with the missing end drawn from the germline J gene. The rearrangement joins TRBV29-1 to TRBJ2-3; either TRBD1 or TRBD2 may supply D (5 bases each). Trimming removed 5 bases at V and 0 bases at J, with 15 bases between. Germline V CDR1 and CDR2: SQVTM, ANQGSEA. The CDR3 spans 15 residues. This CDR3 reads CSVRGDRKSTDTQYF. The sequenced CDR3 bases are TGCAGCGTTAGGGGAGACAGAAAAAGCACAGATACG.

Comment on this clone: The read terminates 3 residues ahead of where the CDR3 ends, so the germline J gene completes it. V and J are TRBV7-9 and TRBJ2-7; D may be TRBD2 (6 bases). The CDR3 is 11 residues long. The germline CDR1 and CDR2 sequences are SEHNR and FQNEAQ (reference sequence). Trimming removed 5 bases from V and 6 bases from J, with 8 bases in between. The part of the CDR3 DNA that was read is TGTGCCAGCAGCCCCGGGGGCGAG. The encoded protein is CASSPGGE. The CDR3 reads in full as CASSPGGEQYF.

A note on this clone: The read gets to within 3 residues of the CDR3 end, and the germline J gene fills in the rest. The V gene is TRBV20-1, the J gene TRBJ2-3; unclear D gene. The CDR3 extends over 11 amino acids. With 3 bases removed from V and 4 bases from J, the gap between germline ends came to 5 bases. Germline loops: CDR1 DFQATT, CDR2 SNEGSKA (reference sequence). The CDR3 is CSASPADTQYF. The DNA read from the CDR3 is TGCAGTGCTAGCCCAGCAGATACG.

Concerning this clone itself: Read data end 3 residues before the CDR3 end; the end is taken from the germline J gene. The chain links TRBV6-1 to TRBJ2-1; D uncertain. Between the trimmed V and J ends, which lost 6 bases and 0 bases, there was a span of 15 bases. The CDR3 runs to 16 residues. CDR1 and CDR2 (germline): MNHNS, SASEGT. CDR3 loop: CASSEQPDTSYNEQFF. The sequenced CDR3 bases are TGTGCCAGCAGCGAACAACCAGATACCTCCTACAATGAG.

Concerning this clone itself: The read terminates 3 residues ahead of where the CDR3 ends, so the germline J gene completes it. Within the sample, other DNA sequences also encode this same CDR3. This chain joins TRBV7-2 and TRBJ2-7, with TRBD2 matching over 11 bases. With 2 bases clipped from V and 0 bases from J, the junction kept 0 bases outside the gene matches. The germline V gene has CDR1 SGHTA and CDR2 FQGNSA. The CDR3 spans 15 residues. The CDR3 bases that were read are TGTGCCAGCAGCTTACTAGCGGGGGGCTCCTACGAG. Translating it yields CASSLLAGGSYE. The whole CDR3 reads CASSLLAGGSYEQYF. Variable domain in full (rest from reference TRBV7-2 and TRBJ2-7): GAGVSQSPSNKVTEKGKDVELRCDPISGHTALYWYRQSLGQGLEFLIYFQGNSAPDKSGLPSDRFSAERTGGSVSTLTIQRTQQEDSAVYLCASSLLAGGSYEQYFGPGTRLTVT.

Remarks on this clone: The read ends 3 residues early relative to the CDR3; the germline J gene fills the gap. The J gene is TRBJ1-2, the V gene TRBV7-2; a possible D gene is TRBD1 (6 bases). CDR3 length: 15 residues. Germline V gene lookup returns CDR1 SGHTA and CDR2 FQGNSA. With 0 bases removed from V and 4 bases from J, the gap between germline ends came to 12 bases. CDR3 region: CASSLAQGHTYGYTF. The covered CDR3 bases are TGTGCCAGCAGCTTAGCTCAGGGGCACACCTATGGC. Full variable domain (outside the CDR3, taken from reference TRBV7-2 and TRBJ1-2): GAGVSQSPSNKVTEKGKDVELRCDPISGHTALYWYRQSLGQGLEFLIYFQGNSAPDKSGLPSDRFSAERTGGSVSTLTIQRTQQEDSAVYLCASSLAQGHTYGYTFGSGTRLTVV.

Worth noting for this clone: The read terminates 3 residues ahead of where the CDR3 ends, so the germline J gene completes it. This chain joins TRBV15 and TRBJ1-2, with D possibly matching TRBD1 (6 bases). Germline V gene sequence: CDR1 LNHNV, CDR2 YYDKDF (reference sequence). V was shortened by 0 bases and J by 4 bases, with 12 bases between the two germline ends. The CDR3 consists of 15 residues. The CDR3 here is CATSRDSQGSYGYTF. The DNA read from the CDR3 is TGTGCCACCAGCAGAGATAGCCAGGGGAGCTATGGC. Using reference TRBV15 and TRBJ1-2 for the parts outside the CDR3, the full variable domain is DAMVIQNPRYQVTQFGKPVTLSCSQTLNHNVMYWYQQKSSQAPKLLFHYYDKDFNNEADTPDNFQSRRPNTSFCFLDIRSPGLGDTAMYLCATSRDSQGSYGYTFGSGTRLTVV.

About this clone itself: The CDR3 is cut off 3 residues early in the read; its end comes from the germline J gene. The chain employs TRBV7-2 and TRBJ1-2; TRBD1 is a possible D gene (6 bases). CDR3 length equals 13 residues. The V gene's germline CDR1 is SGHTA and CDR2 FQGNSA. V lost 4 bases, J lost 4 bases, and 10 bases lay in between. CDR3 in amino acids: CASSSTGTYGYTF. The covered CDR3 bases are TGTGCCAGCAGCTCGACAGGTACCTATGGC.